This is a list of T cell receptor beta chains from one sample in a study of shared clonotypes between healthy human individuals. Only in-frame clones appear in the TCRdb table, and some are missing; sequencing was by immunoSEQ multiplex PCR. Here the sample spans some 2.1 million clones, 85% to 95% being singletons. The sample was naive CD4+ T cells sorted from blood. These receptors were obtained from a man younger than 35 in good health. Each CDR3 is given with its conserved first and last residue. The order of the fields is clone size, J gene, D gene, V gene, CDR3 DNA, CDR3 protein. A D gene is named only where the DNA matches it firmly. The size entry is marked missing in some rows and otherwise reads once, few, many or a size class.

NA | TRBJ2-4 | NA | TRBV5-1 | TGCGCCAGCAGCTTGGGGTCCGTGGGGAGAGAGAACATTCAGTACTTC | CASSLGSVGRENIQYF
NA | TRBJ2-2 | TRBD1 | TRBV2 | TGTGCCAGCAGTCGACAGGGGGGACCCACCGGGGAGCTGTTTTTT | CASSRQGGPTGELFF
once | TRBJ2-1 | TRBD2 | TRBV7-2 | TGTGCCAGCAGCCCCCGGACTAGCGCGTACAATGAGCAGTTCTTC | CASSPRTSAYNEQFF
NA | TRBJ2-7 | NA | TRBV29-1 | TGCAGCGTTGAATCAGGGGGGATCGAGCAGTACTTC | CSVESGGIEQYF
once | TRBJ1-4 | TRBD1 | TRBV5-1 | TGCGCCAGCAGCAGGGGACAGGAGCTAGGTAATGAAAAACTGTTTTTT | CASSRGQELGNEKLFF
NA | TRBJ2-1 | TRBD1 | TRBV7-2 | TGTGCCAGCAGCCAGGATGGACAGGGGTCCTACAATGAGCAGTTCTTC | CASSQDGQGSYNEQFF
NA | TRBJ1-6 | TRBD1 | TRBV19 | TGTGCCAGTAGTATTAACAGGGGGGATTCACCCCTCCACTTT | CASSINRGDSPLHF
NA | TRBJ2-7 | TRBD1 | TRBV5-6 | TGTGCCAGCAGACACAGGGGCTCCTACGAGCAGTACTTC | CASRHRGSYEQYF
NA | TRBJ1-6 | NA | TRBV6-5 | TGTGCCAGCAGTCAGGGTCGGAATTCACCCCTCCACTTT | CASSQGRNSPLHF
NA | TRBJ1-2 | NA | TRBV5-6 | TGTGCCAGCAGCTTGAAGACAGCTCCCGGGATGGGGGGCTACACCTTC | CASSLKTAPGMGGYTF
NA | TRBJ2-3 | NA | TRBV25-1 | TGTGCCAGCAGTGAACAGGGTAGGGGCACACGAGATACGCAGTATTTT | CASSEQGRGTRDTQYF
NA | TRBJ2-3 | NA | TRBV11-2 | TGTGCCAGCAGCTCTCGGACCTTGCGTAGAGATACGCAGTATTTT | CASSSRTLRRDTQYF
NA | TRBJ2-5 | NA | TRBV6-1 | TGTGCCAGCAGCCGAGGCTCTCAAGAGACCCAGTACTTC | CASSRGSQETQYF
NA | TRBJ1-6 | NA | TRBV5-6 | TGTGCCAGCAGCTCGGGGGTCACCGCACCCCTCCACTTT | CASSSGVTAPLHF
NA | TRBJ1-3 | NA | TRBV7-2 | TGTGCCAGCAGCTGGGATAACGGTAACACCATATATTTT | CASSWDNGNTIYF
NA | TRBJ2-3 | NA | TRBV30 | TGTGCCTGGAGTGCCTCGCTAGCTGGCACAGATACGCAGTATTTT | CAWSASLAGTDTQYF
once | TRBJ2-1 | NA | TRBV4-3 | TGCGCCAGCAGCCAAGTCGGCAGGGGAAGCAATGAGCAGTTCTTC | CASSQVGRGSNEQFF
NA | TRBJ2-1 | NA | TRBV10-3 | TGTGCCATCAGTGATTCCCCGGGGAGCCTCCAGGCCGAGCAGTTCTTC | CAISDSPGSLQAEQFF
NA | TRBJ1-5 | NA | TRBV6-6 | TGTGCCAGCAGTTACTCAGGGGGCAATCAGCCCCAGCATTTT | CASSYSGGNQPQHF
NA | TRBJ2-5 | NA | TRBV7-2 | TGTGCCAGCAGCTTATGGGAAAAAGAGACCCAGTACTTC | CASSLWEKETQYF
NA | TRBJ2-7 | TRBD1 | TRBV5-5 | TGTGCCAGCAGCCGAGGGACAGCTAGTTGGAACGAGCAGTACTTC | CASSRGTASWNEQYF
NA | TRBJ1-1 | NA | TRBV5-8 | TGTGCCAGCAGCTTCCCAATAGGCACTGAAGCTTTCTTT | CASSFPIGTEAFF
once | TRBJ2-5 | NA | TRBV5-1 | TGCGCCAGCAGCCCTGACAGGTTTCAAGAGACCCAGTACTTC | CASSPDRFQETQYF
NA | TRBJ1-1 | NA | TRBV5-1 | TGCGCCAGCAGCTCACAAACAGGGTACACTGAAGCTTTCTTT | CASSSQTGYTEAFF
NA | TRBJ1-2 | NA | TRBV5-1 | TGCGCCAGCAGCGCGGGGACCGCTCAAGCCTATGGCTACACCTTC | CASSAGTAQAYGYTF
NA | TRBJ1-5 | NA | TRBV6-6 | TGTGCCAGCACCTGGGACGGGAAGAGTAATCAGCCCCAGCATTTT | CASTWDGKSNQPQHF
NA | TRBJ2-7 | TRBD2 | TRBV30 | TGTGCCTGGAGCATGGGGGTAGCGGGAGTGTCGCAGTACTTC | CAWSMGVAGVSQYF
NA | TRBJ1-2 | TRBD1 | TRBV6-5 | TGTGCCAGCAGTTACGATGGGACAGGGTCCTATGGCTACACCTTC | CASSYDGTGSYGYTF
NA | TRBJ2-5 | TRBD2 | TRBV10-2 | TGCGCCAGCAGTGAGGGACTAACGGAGGGACTAGTGAGGGTGAAGACCCAGTACTTC | CASSEGLTEGLVRVKTQYF
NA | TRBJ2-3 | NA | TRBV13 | TGTGCCAGCAGCTTAGTTGTGGGGCCGGGGGAAATTTCAAATACGCAGTATTTT | CASSLVVGPGEISNTQYF
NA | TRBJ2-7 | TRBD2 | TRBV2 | TGTGCCAGCTCCCTAGGTTGGCGGGAGTACGAGCAGTACTTC | CASSLGWREYEQYF
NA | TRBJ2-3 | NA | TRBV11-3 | TGTGCCAGCAGCTTATATCCCACAGATACGCAGTATTTT | CASSLYPTDTQYF
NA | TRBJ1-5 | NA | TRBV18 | TGTGCCAGCTCACCACAAGGGATAGGGGTGCGCAATCAGCCCCAGCATTTT | CASSPQGIGVRNQPQHF
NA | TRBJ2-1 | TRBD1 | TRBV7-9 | TGTGCCAGCAGCTTTCAGGGGGATGAGCAGTTCTTC | CASSFQGDEQFF
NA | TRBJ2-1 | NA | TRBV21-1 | TGTGCCAGCAGCAAAGCTGGGCGGGAGCCTAGTGAGCAGTTCTTC | CASSKAGREPSEQFF
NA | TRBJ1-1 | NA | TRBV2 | TGTGCCAGCACCTACCGGGGCGGGGACACTGAAGCTTTCTTT | CASTYRGGDTEAFF
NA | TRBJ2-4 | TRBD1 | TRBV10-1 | TGCGCCAGCAGTGAGTCGGGGACAGGGAAAAACATTCAGTACTTC | CASSESGTGKNIQYF
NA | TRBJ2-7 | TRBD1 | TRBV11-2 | TGTGCCAGCAGCTCCCCGGGACAGGGATCCTACGAGCAGTACTTC | CASSSPGQGSYEQYF